A single sample gave rise to the 18 T cell receptor beta chains below, sequenced in a study of radiotherapy plus CTLA-4 blockade in lung cancer. Sequenced by immunoSEQ multiplex PCR; TCRdb stores in-frame clones only, minus some. The table shows tens of thousands of clones, with approximately 84% occurring only once. Here the sequenced sample was peripheral blood, taken from a patient treated with radiotherapy plus ipilimumab. The receptors derive from a human donor with non-small cell lung cancer whose response to radiotherapy plus ipilimumab could not be evaluated.

Only a few counts were recorded for this clone. V gene TRBV5-1 combines with J gene TRBJ1-5; 8 positions agree with TRBD1. Germline loops: CDR1 SGHRS, CDR2 YFSETQ. Unmatched junction bases numbered 9, after V lost 4 bases and J lost 3 bases. The CDR3 totals 16 residues. The CDR3 DNA is TGCGCCAGCAGCCCCTATGGGGACAGGAACAATCAGCCCCAGCATTTT. Its translation: CASSPYGDRNNQPQHF.

This clone occurred a few times. The V call is TRBV18, the J call TRBJ2-1, with a tentative D call TRBD2 (6 bases). Trimming took off 6 bases at V and 3 bases at J, with 12 bases between the two ends. CDR1 KGHSH and CDR2 LQKENI come from the germline V gene. The CDR3 is 14 amino acids. DNA for the CDR3: TGTGCCAGCTCCCAGGCTAGCGACTACAATGAGCAGTTCTTC. This gives the protein CASSQASDYNEQFF.

V and J are TRBV7-3 and TRBJ2-3; 8 bases are a match to TRBD1. Germline CDR1 is SGHTA and CDR2 is FQGTGA. The CDR3 extends over 14 amino acids. Unmatched junction bases numbered 3, after V lost 1 base and J lost 6 bases. CDR3 protein: CASSLMGTGDTQYF. For the CDR3, the DNA is TGTGCCAGCAGCTTAATGGGGACAGGCGATACGCAGTATTTT.

This CDR3 reads CASSLGGSTDTQYF. DNA for the CDR3: TGTGCCAGCAGCTTAGGCGGCAGTACGGATACGCAGTATTTT. The rearrangement joins TRBV11-3 to TRBJ2-3; D call uncertain. This CDR3 is built from 14 residues. The germline V gene encodes CDR1 SGHNT and CDR2 YENEEA. V gave up 1 base and J gave up 6 bases, with 11 bases separating them.

This chain's CDR3 is CATSRELRKVDTEAFF. The DNA of the CDR3 is TGTGCCACCAGCAGAGAGTTGAGGAAGGTGGACACTGAAGCTTTCTTT. The chain is built from TRBV15 and TRBJ1-1; D is unclear. Between the trimmed V and J ends, which lost 0 bases and 3 bases, there was a span of 14 bases. The CDR3 length is 16 residues. Germline V gene data show CDR1 as LNHNV and CDR2 as YYDKDF (reference sequence).

V usage is TRBV27 and J usage is TRBJ2-1, with a possible D match to TRBD2 (5 bases). Germline values: CDR1 MNHEY, CDR2 SMNVEV (reference sequence). The ends were cut back, 3 bases at V and 0 bases at J, with 12 bases in the middle. The CDR3 is 16 amino acids. The CDR3 here is CASSLRTVSSYNEQFF. Here the CDR3 DNA reads TGTGCCAGCAGTTTGAGGACTGTTAGCTCCTACAATGAGCAGTTCTTC.

In nucleotides, the CDR3 is TGTGCCAGCAGCTTACGAGGGTCAGAACTCTCCAATGAGCAGTTCTTC. It translates to CASSLRGSELSNEQFF. V and J are TRBV7-9 and TRBJ2-1; possibly TRBD2 for D (5 bases). V gave up 2 bases and J gave up 6 bases, with 17 bases separating them. CDR1 SEHNR and CDR2 FQNEAQ come from the germline V gene (reference sequence). The CDR3 runs to 16 residues.

The chain couples TRBV27 to TRBJ2-5; maybe TRBD2 (5 bases). The V gene's germline CDR1 is MNHEY and CDR2 SMNVEV (reference sequence). CDR3 length: 17 residues. V was cut by 4 bases and J by 2 bases, with 20 bases left in between. This chain's CDR3 is CASSSGFWEREQETQYF. CDR3 nucleotide sequence: TGTGCCAGCAGTTCTGGTTTCTGGGAGAGAGAACAAGAGACCCAGTACTTC.

The rearrangement joins TRBV18 to TRBJ1-2; the D is unclear. Deletions cut 2 bases from V and 7 bases from J, with 11 bases between. The CDR3 consists of 13 residues. CDR1 and CDR2 (germline): KGHSH, LQKENI. The CDR3 sequence: CASSPNGGSGYTF. The CDR3 region has the DNA TGTGCCAGCTCACCAAACGGAGGCAGTGGCTACACCTTC.

This clone turned up a few times. The chain combines TRBV5-5 with TRBJ2-5; 7 bases align to TRBD2. CDR3 length: 15 residues. Per the germline V gene, CDR1 is SGHKS and CDR2 is YYEKEE (reference sequence). With 3 bases clipped from V and 1 base from J, the junction kept 6 bases outside the gene matches. The CDR3 DNA sequence: TGTGCCAGCAGCTCCAAAGCGGGACTCCAAGAGACCCAGTACTTC. It specifies CASSSKAGLQETQYF.

V and J are TRBV10-3 and TRBJ1-2; TRBD1 might be the D (6 bases). The CDR3 sequence is 13 residues long. Trimming took off 4 bases at V and 3 bases at J, with 9 bases between the two ends. The germline V gene has CDR1 ENHRY and CDR2 SYGVKD. This chain's CDR3 is CAISAGQDYGYTF. For the CDR3, the DNA is TGTGCCATCAGTGCGGGACAAGACTATGGCTACACCTTC.

CDR3 coding DNA: TGTGCCAGCAGTTACCAGGGTCCAAAACTGTTTTTT. Translated: CASSYQGPKLFF. The rearrangement uses TRBV6-6 and TRBJ1-4; tentative D call: TRBD1 (5 bases). The V and J ends lost 2 bases and 10 bases respectively, with 8 bases between them. CDR3 size: 12 residues. CDR1 is MNHNY, CDR2 SVGAGI, per germline (reference sequence).

The V gene is TRBV5-1, the J gene TRBJ2-3; D gene ambiguous. Germline CDR1 SGHRS, CDR2 YFSETQ. CDR3 length: 13 residues. The V and J ends lost 0 bases and 3 bases respectively, with 5 bases between them. The CDR3, as DNA: TGCGCCAGCAGCTTGGATCGGACAGATACGCAGTATTTT. It translates to CASSLDRTDTQYF.

V gene TRBV5-8 combines with J gene TRBJ2-6; D uncertain. CDR1 is SGHTS and CDR2 is YDEGEE in the germline V gene. Trimming left V 5 bases short and J 2 bases short, with 8 bases between. This CDR3 has 14 residues. The CDR3: CASRKRTGANVLTF. For the CDR3, the DNA is TGTGCCAGCAGAAAGAGGACTGGGGCCAACGTCCTGACTTTC. Full variable domain (rest looked up from reference TRBV5-8 and TRBJ2-6): EAGVTQSPTHLIKTRGQQATLRCSPISGHTSVYWYQQALGLGLQFLLWYDEGEERNRGNFPPRFSGRQFPNYSSELNVNALELEDSALYLCASRKRTGANVLTFGAGSRLTVL.

V is TRBV7-6 and J is TRBJ2-1; 7 nucleotides agree with TRBD1. Trimming at V came to 5 bases and at J to 10 bases, leaving 5 bases not matched to a gene. The CDR3 sequence is 12 residues long. In germline, CDR1 is SGHVS, CDR2 FNYEAQ. Written as DNA, the CDR3 is TGTGCCAGCAGCCGGACAGGTCAGGAGCAGTTCTTC. Its protein is CASSRTGQEQFF.

This sequence joins TRBV28 and TRBJ2-1, with TRBD2 matching 9 bases. The CDR3 runs to 14 residues. Per the germline V gene, CDR1 is MDHEN and CDR2 is SYDVKM. V lost 3 bases, J lost 8 bases, and 5 bases stayed unmatched. This chain's CDR3 is CASSFSGRGYEQFF. The CDR3 nucleotides are TGTGCCAGCAGTTTTAGCGGGAGAGGTTATGAGCAGTTCTTC.

The chain links TRBV18 to TRBJ2-5; the match to TRBD2 covers 7 bases. With 3 bases clipped from V and 2 bases from J, the junction kept 0 bases outside the gene matches. CDR1 and CDR2 (germline): KGHSH, LQKENI. CDR3 size: 13 residues. For the CDR3, the DNA is TGTGCCAGCTCACCGGGACTACAAGAGACCCAGTACTTC. Encoded protein: CASSPGLQETQYF.

The sample holds one count of this clone. This chain connects TRBV18 to TRBJ1-3; TRBD1 is a possible D gene (5 bases). The CDR3 spans 17 residues. Trimming took off 0 bases at V and 2 bases at J, with 14 bases between the two ends. The germline V gene encodes CDR1 KGHSH and CDR2 LQKENI. CDR3 in amino acids: CASSPPVAARAGNTIYF. The DNA of the CDR3 is TGTGCCAGCTCACCACCGGTGGCAGCCAGGGCTGGAAACACCATATATTTT.